Sequencing of this T cell receptor (beta chain) was carried out in a study of shared clonotypes between healthy human individuals. Study observations and caveats: A handful of donors showed sharing of about 4.6% of naive CD4 clonotypes.

Each sorted subset replicate got 200 ng genomic DNA, roughly 33,000 genomes. The repertoire was sequenced with immunoSEQ multiplex PCR; TCRdb's copy has only in-frame clones and lacks some. The table has 850,000 to 1,100,000 clones, 77% seen once. From CD4+ cells came CD45RA+ naive and CD45RA-negative memory subsets. Comment on this clone: What it recognizes is unknown.

This CDR3 spans 15 amino acids. Looked up from germline, CDR1 is SGHVS and CDR2 is FQNEAQ. V was clipped by 5 bases and J by 0 bases, with 12 bases between them. The chain uses TRBV7-8 and TRBJ2-3; possible D gene TRBD2, 6 bases. The receptor comes from a man aged 18 to 29 in good health. Some clones in this sample may be carry-over from other donors' samples. The specimen was memory CD4+ T cells from PBMCs. Indicated subset: CD45RA-negative fraction. The CDR3 loop is CASSPGVTSTDTQYF. CDR3 in DNA: TGTGCCAGCAGCCCGGGGGTAACTAGCACAGATACGCAGTATTTT.